Listed here are 17 T cell receptor beta chains from one sample, sequenced in a study of human T cells and chemical hapten exposure. Noted time point: patch test 2, 6 weeks after DPC sensitization. As for treatment: therapeutic diphenylcyclopropenone sensitization with weekly scalp DPC. MiXCR, applied by TCRdb to the RACE reads, yields one record per CDR3 protein. The data show some 88,000 distinct CDR3 sequences, with approximately 11% seen just once and 2.2% held by the top ten. The specimen comprised whole blood, sampled in connection with sensitization to the hapten diphenylcyclopropenone (DPC). The source is a man aged 40-55 years with alopecia areata. Some clones in this sample may be carry-over from other donors' samples.

This clonotype was counted a few times. J is TRBJ1-2 and V is TRBV6-2 or TRBV6-3; D remains ambiguous. Per germline, CDR1 MNHEY and CDR2 SVGEGT. The length of the CDR3 is 13 residues. V lost 6 bases and J lost 2, with 10 bases in between. The chain's CDR3 is CASSDVGNYGYTF. CDR3 sequence (DNA): TGTGCCAGCAGCGACGTGGGAAACTATGGCTACACCTTC.

This clonotype was observed a few times. As DNA, the CDR3 is TGCGCCAGCAGCCCGGACAGGGGGCGGTCACCCCTCCACTTT. Amino acids: CASSPDRGRSPLHF. The rearrangement joins TRBV4-3 to TRBJ1-6; 11 bases align to TRBD1. The CDR3 length is 14 residues. Germline V CDR1 and CDR2: LGHNA, YSLEER. J lost 10 bases, V lost 4 bases, and 3 bases had no gene match.

The rearrangement links TRBV29-1 to TRBJ2-1; 16 bases line up with TRBD2. V gave up 4 bases and J gave up 7 bases; unmatched junction bases: 10. The CDR3 runs to 17 residues. CDR1 is SQVTM, CDR2 ANQGSEA, per germline. CDR3 residues: CSVGGAGTSGRANEQFF. In DNA form, the CDR3 reads TGCAGCGTTGGGGGAGCCGGGACTAGCGGGAGGGCGAATGAGCAGTTCTTC.

This clonotype turned up a few times. J is TRBJ2-7 and V is TRBV4-2; D remains ambiguous. Trimming cost V 1 base and J 2 bases, with 9 bases left between them. CDR3 length equals 14 residues. Germline values: CDR1 LGHNA, CDR2 YNFKEQ. The CDR3 sequence: CASSQGAFTYEQYF. The CDR3 nucleotides read TGTGCCAGCAGCCAAGGGGCGTTTACCTACGAGCAGTACTTC.

The rearrangement links TRBV19 to TRBJ2-7; D may be TRBD1 (5 bases). The CDR3 is 13 amino acids. Trimming took 5 bases from V and 1 from J, leaving 9 bases between them. CDR1 and CDR2 from the germline V gene are LNHDA and SQIVND (reference sequence). The CDR3 coding sequence is TGTGCCAGTAGTGCCCCAGGGTCCTACGAGCAGTACGTC. This sequence encodes CASSAPGSYEQYV.

This clonotype was seen only a few times. This chain joins TRBV7-9 and TRBJ2-5, with D perhaps matching TRBD1 (6 bases). The CDR3 is 14 amino acids. Deletions cut 3 bases from V and 5 bases from J, with 13 bases between. Germline loops: CDR1 SEHNR, CDR2 FQNEAQ (reference sequence). Written as DNA, the CDR3 is TGTGCCAGCAGCTTTCACAGGGATGAGGAGACCCAGTACTTC. Protein product: CASSFHRDEETQYF.

This clonotype was counted a few times. The rearrangement links TRBV12-3 or TRBV12-4 to TRBJ1-5, with TRBD1 matching 8 bases. V trimming: 5 bases; J trimming: 3 bases; junction bases outside the gene matches: 9. This CDR3 has 16 amino acids. The CDR3 here is CASSARGQGFNQPQHF. The CDR3 nucleotides read TGTGCCAGCAGTGCCAGAGGACAGGGCTTCAATCAGCCCCAGCATTTT.

The V and J genes are TRBV18 and TRBJ2-2, with 11 nucleotides matching TRBD1. This CDR3 is built from 16 residues. The V and J ends lost 3 bases and 5 bases, in that order; junction bases with no gene match: 5. Germline values: CDR1 KGHSH, CDR2 LQKENI. The CDR3 reads CASSPRTGGRTGELFF. The DNA of the CDR3 is TGTGCCAGCTCACCCAGGACAGGGGGCCGGACCGGGGAGCTGTTTTTT.

The rearrangement joins TRBV20-1 to TRBJ2-1, with a possible D match to TRBD2 (6 bases). CDR1 and CDR2 (germline): DFQATT, SNEGSKA (reference sequence). The CDR3 spans 14 residues. V dropped 4 bases and J dropped 5 bases, with 15 bases sitting between them. CDR3 bases: TGCAGTGCTACAAGGGACTCAGTAAACAATGAGCAGTTCTTC. Its translation: CSATRDSVNNEQFF.

The chain carries TRBV20-1 and TRBJ1-5; D unclear. Trimming took off 0 bases at V and 0 bases at J, with 9 bases between the two ends. This CDR3 comprises 15 residues. CDR1 DFQATT and CDR2 SNEGSKA come from the germline V gene (reference sequence). The DNA for the CDR3 is TGCAGTGCTAGAGATCCTAGGGATAGCAATCAGCCCCAGCATTTT. Its protein product is CSARDPRDSNQPQHF.

At least ten counts were recorded for this clonotype. The chain employs TRBV14 and TRBJ1-2, with D hard to call. This CDR3 has 12 amino acids. Trimming took 1 base from V and 4 from J, leaving 4 bases between them. Germline CDR1 SGHDN, CDR2 FVKESK. The CDR3 nucleotides are TGTGCCAGCAGCCAAGCAGTCTATGGCTACACCTTC. This gives the protein CASSQAVYGYTF.

This clonotype was observed a handful of times. The rearrangement uses TRBV12-3 or TRBV12-4 and TRBJ2-7, with a weak D call TRBD1 (6 bases). V was trimmed by 6 bases and J by 2 bases, leaving 17 bases between them. CDR3 size: 15 residues. CDR3 nucleotides: TGTGCCAGCAGCCATTGTGACAGGTGGACCTACGAGCAGTACGTC. Its protein is CASSHCDRWTYEQYV.

The V call is TRBV29-1, the J call TRBJ1-1; D possibly corresponds to TRBD1 (5 bases). V was trimmed by 3 bases and J by 0 bases, leaving 11 bases between them. The CDR3 is 14 residues long. Germline CDR1 is SQVTM and CDR2 is ANQGSEA. CDR3: CSVDGQALNTEAFF. The CDR3 nucleotides read TGCAGCGTTGATGGACAAGCTTTGAACACTGAAGCTTTCTTT.

A few counts support this clonotype. The V and J genes are TRBV7-2 and TRBJ2-7; D ambiguous. The V gene's germline CDR1 is SGHTA and CDR2 FQGNSA. The V and J ends lost 1 base and 6 bases respectively, with 16 bases between them. This CDR3 region has 15 residues. For the CDR3, the DNA is TGTGCCAGCAGCTTAGACTGGCCCCGCGTTACCGAGCAGTACTTC. Its protein product is CASSLDWPRVTEQYF.

This clonotype was picked up a small number of times. The CDR3 coding sequence is TGCAGTCTCGGGGAGGATACGCAGTATTTT. Amino acids: CSLGEDTQYF. V is TRBV20-1 and J is TRBJ2-3; possible D gene TRBD2, 5 bases. V lost 8 bases, J lost 6 bases, and 9 bases lay in between. Germline V CDR1 and CDR2: DFQATT, SNEGSKA (reference sequence). The CDR3 loop spans 10 amino acids.

At least ten counts were recorded for this clonotype. The chain joins TRBV7-2 to TRBJ1-5, with D possibly matching TRBD1 (5 bases). Germline V gives CDR1 SGHTA, CDR2 FQGNSA. This CDR3 region has 13 residues. Trimming pared 3 bases from V and 7 bases from J, leaving 10 bases between. The CDR3 bases are TGTGCCAGCAGCTTGCAGGGTCACCAGCCCCAGCATTTT. Its protein is CASSLQGHQPQHF.

V gene TRBV10-3 combines with J gene TRBJ2-1; 14 nucleotides align to TRBD2. Trimming cost V 6 bases and J 4 bases; bases outside gene matches: 5. CDR1 ENHRY and CDR2 SYGVKD come from the germline V gene. The CDR3 runs to 16 residues. The DNA of the CDR3 is TGTGCCATCAGAACTGGACTAGCGGGAGGTTACAATGAGCAGTTCTTC. This sequence encodes CAIRTGLAGGYNEQFF.